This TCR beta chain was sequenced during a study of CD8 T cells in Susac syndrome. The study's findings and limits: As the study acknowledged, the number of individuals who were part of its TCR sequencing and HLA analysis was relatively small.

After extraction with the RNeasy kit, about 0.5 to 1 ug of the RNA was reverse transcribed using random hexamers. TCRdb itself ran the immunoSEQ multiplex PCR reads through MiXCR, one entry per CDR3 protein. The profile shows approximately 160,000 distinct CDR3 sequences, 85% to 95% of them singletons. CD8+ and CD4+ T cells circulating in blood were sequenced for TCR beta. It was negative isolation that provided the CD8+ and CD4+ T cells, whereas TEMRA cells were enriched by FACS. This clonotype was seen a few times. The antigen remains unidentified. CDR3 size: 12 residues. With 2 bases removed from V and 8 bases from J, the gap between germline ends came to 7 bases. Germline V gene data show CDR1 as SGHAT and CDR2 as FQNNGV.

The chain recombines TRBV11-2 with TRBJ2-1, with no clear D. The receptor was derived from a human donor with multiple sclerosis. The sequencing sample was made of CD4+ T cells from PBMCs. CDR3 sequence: CASSLYEDEQFF. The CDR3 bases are TGTGCCAGCAGCTTATATGAGGATGAGCAGTTCTTC.